The 17 T cell receptor beta chains below come from one sample, sequenced in a study of T cell responses to AZD1222 COVID-19 vaccine. Using immunoSEQ multiplex PCR, the repertoire was profiled, and TCRdb retains in-frame clones only, with some absent. The repertoire holds 100,000 to 150,000 clones, with more than 75% as singletons. The sample in question was peripheral blood, obtained on day 0 of AZD1222 vaccination. The receptors stem from an adult in good health.

This sequence joins TRBV3-1 (or the pseudogene TRBV3-2) and TRBJ2-7, with D tentatively TRBD1 (6 bases). V dropped 0 bases and J dropped 0 bases, with 15 bases sitting between them. In germline, CDR1 is LGHDT, CDR2 YNNKEL (reference sequence). This CDR3 region has 17 residues. The CDR3: CASSQDWDTSFSYEQYF. DNA for the CDR3: TGTGCCAGCAGCCAAGATTGGGACACCTCCTTCTCCTACGAGCAGTACTTC.

This sequence joins TRBV27 and TRBJ1-5; 8 positions match TRBD1. The germline V gene encodes CDR1 MNHEY and CDR2 SMNVEV (reference sequence). The CDR3 loop spans 15 amino acids. The junction had 3 bases not matched to a gene; V was cut back by 5 bases and J by 0 bases. The CDR3 region is CASSTGGNSNQPQHF. Here the CDR3 DNA reads TGTGCCAGCAGTACAGGGGGTAATAGCAATCAGCCCCAGCATTTT.

The chain joins TRBV5-1 to TRBJ2-3; TRBD2 might be the D (6 bases). V was clipped by 0 bases and J by 6 bases, with 11 bases between them. Germline V gene lookup returns CDR1 SGHRS and CDR2 YFSETQ. The length of the CDR3 is 14 residues. The CDR3, as DNA: TGCGCCAGCAGCTTGGCTAGCGTGGTTGATACGCAGTATTTT. Translating it yields CASSLASVVDTQYF. Full variable domain (remainder filled in from reference TRBV5-1 and TRBJ2-3): KAGVTQTPRYLIKTRGQQVTLSCSPISGHRSVSWYQQTPGQGLQFLFEYFSETQRNKGNFPGRFSGRQFSNSRSEMNVSTLELGDSALYLCASSLASVVDTQYFGPGTRLTVL.

V gene TRBV27 combines with J gene TRBJ2-5; 8 bases are shared with TRBD2. From germline, CDR1 is MNHEY and CDR2 SMNVEV (reference sequence). The CDR3 is 14 amino acids. With 2 bases clipped from V and 9 bases from J, the junction kept 8 bases outside the gene matches. The CDR3 is CASSLMAGGGSQYF. The CDR3, as DNA: TGTGCCAGCAGTTTAATGGCGGGGGGTGGGTCCCAGTACTTC.

This clone was detected a few times. The J gene is TRBJ2-7, the V gene TRBV5-1, with 9 bases aligning to TRBD1. The CDR3 covers 15 residues. The germline V gene encodes CDR1 SGHRS and CDR2 YFSETQ. V trimming: 0 bases; J trimming: 5 bases; junction bases outside the gene matches: 6. The CDR3 reads CASSLARTGVHEQYF. CDR3 coding DNA: TGCGCCAGCAGCTTGGCCCGGACAGGGGTCCACGAGCAGTACTTC.

The chain recombines TRBV19 with TRBJ2-3; the match to TRBD2 covers 10 bases. With V trimmed by 5 bases and J by 3 bases, 5 bases remained unmatched. Germline V CDR1 and CDR2: LNHDA, SQIVND (reference sequence). This CDR3 is built from 15 residues. CDR3 protein: CASSPQRGGTDTQYF. In DNA form, the CDR3 reads TGTGCCAGTAGTCCGCAGCGGGGGGGGACAGATACGCAGTATTTT.

The J gene is TRBJ1-2, the V gene TRBV2; D gene unclear. The length of the CDR3 is 13 residues. Trimming took off 2 bases at V and 5 bases at J, with 9 bases between the two ends. The germline CDR1 and CDR2 sequences are SNHLY and FYNNEI. CDR3 sequence (DNA): TGTGCCAGCAGTGAACGTCCCGATTATGGCTACACCTTC. Translating it yields CASSERPDYGYTF.

As for this clone: This same CDR3 is encoded by further DNA sequences in the sample. V is TRBV5-1 and J is TRBJ1-1; D remains ambiguous. The CDR3 is 13 residues long. Trimming shortened V by 0 bases and J by 0 bases, and 3 bases separated the two germline ends. Germline values: CDR1 SGHRS, CDR2 YFSETQ. CDR3 in amino acids: CASSLEVNTEAFF. For the CDR3, the DNA is TGCGCCAGCAGCTTGGAGGTGAACACTGAAGCTTTCTTT.

The V call is TRBV7-2, the J call TRBJ2-7, with 16 bases lining up with TRBD2. The CDR3 length is 17 residues. V gave up 5 bases and J gave up 4 bases; unmatched junction bases: 8. Per the germline V gene, CDR1 is SGHTA and CDR2 is FQGNSA. CDR3 sequence (DNA): TGTGCCAGCAGCAGCAAGGGACTAGCGGGGGGGGCATACGAGCAGTACTTC. Protein sequence: CASSSKGLAGGAYEQYF.

The rearrangement links TRBV18 to TRBJ2-3; TRBD2 matches 9 bases. This CDR3 contains 15 residues. Germline V gives CDR1 KGHSH, CDR2 LQKENI. With 0 bases clipped from V and 6 bases from J, the junction kept 4 bases outside the gene matches. CDR3 in amino acids: CASSPPAGGGDTQYF. The CDR3 DNA follows: TGTGCCAGCTCACCACCAGCGGGAGGAGGGGATACGCAGTATTTT. Looking up the rest from reference TRBV18 and TRBJ2-3 gives the full variable domain: NAGVMQNPRHLVRRRGQEARLRCSPMKGHSHVYWYRQLPEEGLKFMVYLQKENIIDESGMPKERFSAEFPKEGPSILRIQQVVRGDSAAYFCASSPPAGGGDTQYFGPGTRLTVL.

The rearrangement joins TRBV5-1 to TRBJ2-3, with TRBD1 as a possible D gene (6 bases). Trimming stripped 4 bases from V and 4 bases from J, with 10 bases between. CDR3 length equals 13 residues. Per germline, CDR1 SGHRS and CDR2 YFSETQ. CDR3 bases: TGCGCCAGCAGCCCTGGGGGCGCAGATACGCAGTATTTT. It is translated as CASSPGGADTQYF.

The chain carries TRBV2 and TRBJ1-2, with TRBD1 matching over 7 bases. Germline V CDR1 and CDR2: SNHLY, FYNNEI. This CDR3 is 12 amino acids long. V lost 6 bases to trimming and J lost 6 bases; unmatched junction nucleotides: 4. DNA of the CDR3: TGTGCCAGCAGAGGGACAGAGGATGGCTACACCTTC. Encoded protein: CASRGTEDGYTF.

The chain combines TRBV5-1 with TRBJ2-5; the D gene is possibly TRBD1 (6 bases). V lost 2 bases and J lost 3, with 11 bases in between. CDR3 length equals 14 residues. Germline V lookup: CDR1 SGHRS, CDR2 YFSETQ. CDR3 nucleotide sequence: TGCGCCAGCAGCTTCCAGGGGCCCGAAGAGACCCAGTACTTC. The encoded protein is CASSFQGPEETQYF.

This chain connects TRBV7-2 to TRBJ2-3, with TRBD2 identical over 12 bases. The trim removed 2 bases at V and 2 bases at J, leaving 8 bases unmatched. This CDR3 has 18 residues. Germline V gene lookup returns CDR1 SGHTA and CDR2 FQGNSA. The CDR3 DNA reads TGTGCCAGCAGCTTACTAGCGGGAGGGCCCCTCGACACAGATACGCAGTATTTT. Translated, it gives CASSLLAGGPLDTDTQYF.

This chain uses TRBV12-3 or TRBV12-4 with TRBJ1-1; D gene ambiguous. The CDR3 sequence is 12 residues long. Trimming removed 3 bases at V and 5 bases at J, with 7 bases between. CDR3 residues: CASSFSWTEAFF. The CDR3 DNA reads TGTGCCAGCAGTTTTAGCTGGACTGAAGCTTTCTTT.

V and J are TRBV21-1 and TRBJ2-2; the D call of TRBD1 is as the table states it, not checked on the DNA. TRBV21-1 is a listed pseudogene. This CDR3 spans 17 amino acids. This CDR3 is CASSNRPGQGVPGELFF. The CDR3 bases are TGTGCCAGCAGCAACCGACCGGGACAGGGCGTTCCCGGGGAGCTGTTTTTT.

This clone was found a few times. The genes are TRBV2 and TRBJ2-7; either TRBD1 or TRBD2 may fit D (5 bases each). Trimming left V 6 bases short and J 0 bases short, with 15 bases between. Germline V gives CDR1 SNHLY, CDR2 FYNNEI. There are 15 residues in the CDR3. CDR3 amino acids: CASRTRGLSSYEQYF. DNA of the CDR3: TGTGCCAGCAGAACTAGGGGCCTAAGCTCCTACGAGCAGTACTTC.